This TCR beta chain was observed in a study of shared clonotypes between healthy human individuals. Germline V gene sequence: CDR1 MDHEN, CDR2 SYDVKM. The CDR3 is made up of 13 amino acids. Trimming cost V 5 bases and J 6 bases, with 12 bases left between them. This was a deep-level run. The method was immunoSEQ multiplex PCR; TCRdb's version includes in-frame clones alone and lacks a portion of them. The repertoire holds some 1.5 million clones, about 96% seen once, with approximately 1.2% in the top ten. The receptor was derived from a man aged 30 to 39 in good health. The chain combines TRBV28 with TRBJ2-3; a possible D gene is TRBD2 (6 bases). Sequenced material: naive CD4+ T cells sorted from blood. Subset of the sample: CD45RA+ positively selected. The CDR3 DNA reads TGTGCCAGCAGTCCCGGGACTGCGGATACGCAGTATTTT. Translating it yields CASSPGTADTQYF.